The 13 T cell receptor beta chains in this list originate from one sample, sequenced in a study of beta chain features in type 1 diabetes listed by TCRdb under 2018. What the research found in general, with its limitations: Type 1 diabetes patients showed a moderate but significant shortening of TCRB CDR3 length in all four CD4+ subsets.

The receptor library was made with the immunoSEQ multiplex PCR assay. The entire isolated RNA was reverse transcribed using the High Capacity cDNA Reverse Transcription Kit, and thus expressed TCRB transcripts were sequenced. The clones in this table, taken by TCRdb from immuneACCESS, are in-frame only. Not every clone is retained; where verified, under half of the shortfall comes from an unresolved V gene, and the cause of the rest is unknown. Across this sample there are 350,000 to 450,000 clones, with roughly 12% seen only once. Roughly 0.0097% of the sample rests with the top ten. What these receptors recognize is not known. Sequencing was performed on naive CD4+ T cells from blood. The sample's cell subset or site label, decoded: true naive CD4+ T cells. The receptor source for this set is a woman in her late teens or twenties with type 1 diabetes.

The chain employs TRBV15 and TRBJ2-2; D is perhaps TRBD1 (7 bases). Deletions cut 0 bases from V and 5 bases from J, with 13 bases between. CDR3 length: 16 amino acids. Germline assignment: CDR1 LNHNV and CDR2 YYDKDF (reference sequence). CDR3 nucleotide sequence: TGTGCCACCAGCAGAGATCGGGCAGGGGGGACCGGGGAGCTGTTTTTT. As protein: CATSRDRAGGTGELFF.

The rearrangement uses TRBV20-1 and TRBJ2-1; no firm D call. CDR3 length: 11 residues. V was clipped by 5 bases and J by 5 bases, with 7 bases between them. Germline assignment: CDR1 DFQATT and CDR2 SNEGSKA (reference sequence). DNA of the CDR3: TGCAGTGCTCGGTATGACAATGAGCAGTTCTTC. This codes for CSARYDNEQFF.

The chain couples TRBV4-3 to TRBJ1-3, with TRBD1 matching 10 bases. The CDR3 sequence is 19 residues long. The junction had 13 bases not matched to a gene; V was cut back by 1 base and J by 4 bases. Germline CDR1 is LGHNA and CDR2 is YSLEER. The DNA for the CDR3 is TGCGCCAGCAGCCAAGTGGACAGGGGGAGCCCCGCAGACGGAAACACCATATATTTT. It translates to CASSQVDRGSPADGNTIYF.

The chain combines TRBV5-6 with TRBJ2-2; D is perhaps TRBD1 (6 bases). V shed 1 base and J shed 4 bases, with 14 bases lying between them. CDR3 length: 16 amino acids. The V gene's germline CDR1 is SGHDT and CDR2 YYEEEE. CDR3 in amino acids: CASSLWAGATTGELFF. Written as DNA, the CDR3 is TGTGCCAGCAGCTTGTGGGCAGGGGCCACCACCGGGGAGCTGTTTTTT.

J is TRBJ2-1 and V is TRBV7-2; D possibly corresponds to TRBD2 (5 bases). The V and J ends lost 1 base and 9 bases respectively, with 7 bases between them. The CDR3 has 12 residues. In germline, CDR1 is SGHTA, CDR2 FQGNSA. DNA of the CDR3: TGTGCCAGCAGCTTAGAGGCGGGTGAGCAGTTCTTC. Translated: CASSLEAGEQFF.

The genes are TRBV5-1 and TRBJ2-6; D remains unclear. The CDR3 spans 17 residues. The ends were cut back, 4 bases at V and 2 bases at J, with 16 bases in the middle. The germline CDR1 and CDR2 sequences are SGHRS and YFSETQ. CDR3 amino acids: CASSLTIGRPGANVLTF. DNA for the CDR3: TGCGCCAGCAGCCTCACTATCGGAAGGCCTGGGGCCAACGTCCTGACTTTC.

This sequence joins TRBV27 and TRBJ1-2, with a tentative D call TRBD1 (6 bases). Between the trimmed V and J ends, which lost 6 bases and 7 bases, there was a span of 15 bases. The germline V gene has CDR1 MNHEY and CDR2 SMNVEV (reference sequence). There are 13 residues in the CDR3. CDR3 loop: CASRTQGRGGYTF. The CDR3 DNA reads as TGTGCCAGCAGGACACAGGGACGTGGTGGCTACACCTTC.

V is TRBV28 and J is TRBJ2-5; D is possibly TRBD1 (5 bases). The CDR3 length is 15 residues. Trimming left V 4 bases short and J 5 bases short, with 17 bases between. CDR1 is MDHEN, CDR2 SYDVKM, per germline. The CDR3 sequence is CASSSQGRSLETQYF. The CDR3 nucleotides are TGTGCCAGCAGTTCCCAGGGCCGGAGCTTGGAGACCCAGTACTTC.

This chain joins TRBV9 and TRBJ2-7; 9 bases match TRBD1. V shed 0 bases, J shed 7 bases, and the junction held 14 bases outside the gene matches. CDR1 and CDR2 (germline): SGDLS, YYNGEE. The CDR3 has 17 amino acids. CDR3 in amino acids: CASSVGLSTGGEREQYF. CDR3 DNA sequence: TGTGCCAGCAGCGTAGGACTTTCGACAGGGGGTGAAAGGGAGCAGTACTTC.

This clone came up a few times. The chain employs TRBV2 and TRBJ1-1; D is ambiguous. There are 13 residues in the CDR3. V was clipped by 7 bases and J by 3 bases, with 12 bases between them. Germline values: CDR1 SNHLY, CDR2 FYNNEI. The CDR3 protein is CASTSRPDTEAFF. CDR3 bases: TGTGCCAGCACCTCGCGGCCGGACACTGAAGCTTTCTTT.

This clone was picked up a small number of times. The J gene is TRBJ2-7, the V gene TRBV4-1, with TRBD1 matching over 9 bases. Germline-derived CDR1 and CDR2 are MGHRA and YSYEKL. The V gene end was trimmed by 4 bases and the J gene end by 6 bases; junction bases not matched to a gene: 7. The CDR3 spans 14 residues. Here the CDR3 reads CASSPPGQGPEQYF. CDR3 in DNA: TGCGCCAGCAGCCCTCCGGGACAGGGACCCGAGCAGTACTTC.

V is TRBV19 and J is TRBJ1-1, with D perhaps TRBD1 (5 bases). Germline values: CDR1 LNHDA, CDR2 SQIVND (reference sequence). V shed 6 bases and J shed 1 base, with 12 bases lying between them. This CDR3 spans 14 amino acids. The CDR3 DNA reads as TGTGCCAGTAGCCTCAGGACAACGAACACTGAAGCTTTCTTT. As protein: CASSLRTTNTEAFF.

This clone occurred a few times. The chain's CDR3 is CAWNKSGSKTNVLTF. The CDR3 DNA follows: TGTGCCTGGAACAAAAGCGGGAGTAAGACCAACGTCCTGACTTTC. This chain connects TRBV30 to TRBJ2-6; the match to TRBD2 covers 8 bases. The CDR3 sequence is 15 residues long. Looked up from germline, CDR1 is GTSNPN and CDR2 is SVGIG (reference sequence). J lost 8 bases, V lost 4 bases, and 10 bases had no gene match.